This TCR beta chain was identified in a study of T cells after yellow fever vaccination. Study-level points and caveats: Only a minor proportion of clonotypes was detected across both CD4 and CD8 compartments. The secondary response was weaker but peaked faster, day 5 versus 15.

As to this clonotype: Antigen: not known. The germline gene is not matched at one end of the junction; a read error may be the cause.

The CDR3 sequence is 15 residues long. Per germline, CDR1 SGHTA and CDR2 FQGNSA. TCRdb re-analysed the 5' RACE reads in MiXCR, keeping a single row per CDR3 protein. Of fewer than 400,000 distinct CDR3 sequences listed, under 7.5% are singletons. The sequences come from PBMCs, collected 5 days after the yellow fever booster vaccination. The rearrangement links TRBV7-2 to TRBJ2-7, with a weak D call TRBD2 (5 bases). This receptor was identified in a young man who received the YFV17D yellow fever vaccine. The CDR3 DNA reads TGTGCCAGCAGTAGCGCGATCCTCCCCTCCCACGAGCAGTACTTC. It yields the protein CASSSAILPSHEQYF.